These 8 T cell receptor beta chains were sequenced from one sample in a study of cytomegalovirus exposure and HLA in healthy donors. In the PCR, 60 Vbeta and 13 Jbeta primers were used. Data came from immunoSEQ multiplex PCR; TCRdb stores just in-frame clones and leaves some out. The data show more than 150,000 clones, with around 80% seen just once and about 1.3% held by the top ten. Sequences were obtained from PBMCs. The source of these receptors is a male donor in good health and CMV-seronegative.

Concerning this clone: Different DNA sequences within this sample yield the same CDR3. This chain connects TRBV27 to TRBJ2-1, with D possibly matching TRBD2 (6 bases). Per the germline V gene, CDR1 is MNHEY and CDR2 is SMNVEV (reference sequence). This CDR3 has 13 amino acids. With 8 bases removed from V and 5 bases from J, the gap between germline ends came to 13 bases. CDR3 bases: TGTGCCAGCGGGGGACTGGTGAACAATGAGCAGTTCTTC. It encodes CASGGLVNNEQFF.

In its sample, this clone was seen a few times. The V call is TRBV9, the J call TRBJ2-3; TRBD1 matches at 8 bases. The CDR3 sequence is 16 residues long. Looked up from germline, CDR1 is SGDLS and CDR2 is YYNGEE. V gave up 4 bases and J gave up 2 bases; unmatched junction bases: 9. CDR3 DNA sequence: TGTGCCAGCAGCACCAGCAGGGGGCAACTCACAGATACGCAGTATTTT. Translating it yields CASSTSRGQLTDTQYF.

The CDR3 bases are TGCGCCAGCAGCCCACCGGACAGGGCGGCCTACGAGCAGTACTTC. Translating it yields CASSPPDRAAYEQYF. V and J are TRBV5-1 and TRBJ2-7; 8 bases are shared with TRBD1. Germline V gene lookup returns CDR1 SGHRS and CDR2 YFSETQ. V trimming: 4 bases; J trimming: 2 bases; junction bases outside the gene matches: 8. This CDR3 is 15 amino acids long.

The chain is built from TRBV4-3 and TRBJ2-7, with unresolved D. The CDR3 contains 15 residues. CDR1 and CDR2 (germline): LGHNA, YSLEER. The V gene lost 1 base and the J gene lost 0 bases, with 10 bases spanning the gap. The CDR3 loop reads CASSQGDRSSYEQYF. CDR3 DNA sequence: TGCGCCAGCAGCCAAGGAGACCGGAGCTCCTACGAGCAGTACTTC.

The chain combines TRBV14 with TRBJ1-2; no firm D call. Germline lookup yields CDR1 SGHDN and CDR2 FVKESK. This CDR3 comprises 14 residues. V was clipped by 0 bases and J by 5 bases, with 10 bases between them. This CDR3 is CASSQDLEVYGYTF. Written as DNA, the CDR3 is TGTGCCAGCAGCCAAGATCTAGAGGTGTATGGCTACACCTTC.

The chain couples TRBV28 to TRBJ2-5; 9 nucleotides align to TRBD2. The CDR3 loop spans 16 amino acids. Germline CDR1 is MDHEN and CDR2 is SYDVKM. V lost 0 bases, J lost 7 bases, and 9 bases stayed unmatched. The CDR3 region is CASSLWSSGNTRTQYF. The CDR3, as DNA: TGTGCCAGCAGTTTATGGTCTAGCGGGAACACGAGGACCCAGTACTTC.

For this clone: Other DNA sequences in this specimen translate into the identical CDR3. CDR3 region: CASSLGQSTDTQYF. The CDR3 region has the DNA TGTGCCAGCAGCTTAGGACAGAGCACAGATACGCAGTATTTT. This chain links TRBV7-9 with TRBJ2-3; TRBD1 might be the D (5 bases). Looked up from germline, CDR1 is SEHNR and CDR2 is FQNEAQ (reference sequence). The CDR3 totals 14 residues. Trimming shortened V by 1 base and J by 0 bases, and 5 bases separated the two germline ends.

J is TRBJ2-2 and V is TRBV19, with a possible D match to TRBD2 (7 bases). Germline CDR1 is LNHDA and CDR2 is SQIVND (reference sequence). The ends were cut back, 5 bases at V and 8 bases at J, with 15 bases in the middle. This CDR3 is built from 14 residues. In nucleotides, the CDR3 is TGTGCCAGTAGTTCCGTAGGGGGGGAAGGGGAGCTGTTTTTT. This codes for CASSSVGGEGELFF.